The 20 T cell receptor beta chains below were found in one sample sequenced in a study of spatial heterogeneity in lung cancer. Using its own MiXCR run on the 5' RACE reads, TCRdb lists one record per CDR3 protein. The sample consists of around 24,000 distinct CDR3 sequences, under 8% of them appearing once. Time point denoted: sample taken at primary tumor resection. Researchers sequenced whole RNA taken from tumor, nontumor lung or frozen PBMC without sorting. The sequencing used PBMCs, collected at surgery. All receptors come from a male donor with early-stage non-small cell lung cancer.

This chain joins TRBV10-2 and TRBJ2-4; no firm D call. The CDR3 has 16 residues. Germline CDR1 and CDR2: WSHSY and SAAADI. V was clipped by 4 bases and J by 1 base, with 14 bases between them. As DNA, the CDR3 is TGCGCCAGCAGTGCTGCCCGGACGGGCGCCAAAAACATTCAGTACTTC. It codes for CASSAARTGAKNIQYF.

This clonotype has only a few counts. The chain joins TRBV18 to TRBJ2-7; TRBD1 might be the D (5 bases). Germline V gene sequence: CDR1 KGHSH, CDR2 LQKENI. The V end lost 3 bases, the J end lost 4 bases, and 13 bases lay between the germline ends. The length of the CDR3 is 14 residues. The CDR3 nucleotides are TGTGCCAGCTCACCGGGGCAGGGTCTGTACGAGCAGTACTTC. Amino acid sequence: CASSPGQGLYEQYF.

The J gene is TRBJ1-5, the V gene TRBV19, with D maybe TRBD1 (6 bases). Trimming shortened V by 3 bases and J by 4 bases, and 13 bases separated the two germline ends. The CDR3 extends over 15 amino acids. Germline V CDR1 and CDR2: LNHDA, SQIVND (reference sequence). CDR3 amino acids: CASSITGTGNQPQHF. The DNA for the CDR3 is TGTGCCAGTAGTATCACCGGTACAGGGAATCAGCCCCAGCATTTT.

This clonotype has a count of ten or more. This chain links TRBV10-3 with TRBJ2-3; 14 nucleotides match TRBD2. The CDR3 runs to 16 residues. Per germline, CDR1 ENHRY and CDR2 SYGVKD. V was pared by 0 bases and J by 9 bases, with 5 bases of the junction left unmatched. The CDR3 is CAISESPGLAGATQYF. CDR3 DNA sequence: TGTGCCATCAGTGAGTCACCGGGACTAGCGGGGGCCACGCAGTATTTT.

Worth noting for this clonotype: This may be a read error, as it is one base from a much larger clone. The CDR3 bases are TGTGCCATCCGAGACATGTCCTACGAGCAGTACGTC. Its protein is CAIRDMSYEQYV. This chain connects TRBV2 to TRBJ2-7; D is unresolved. The germline V gene has CDR1 SNHLY and CDR2 FYNNEI. The CDR3 has 12 amino acids. V was cut by 10 bases and J by 1 base, with 11 bases left in between.

This clonotype has ten or more counts. This chain links TRBV4-2 with TRBJ1-5, with D possibly TRBD1 on 6 matching bases. CDR3 length: 15 residues. Trimming removed 3 bases at V and 5 bases at J, with 14 bases between. Per the germline V gene, CDR1 is LGHNA and CDR2 is YNFKEQ. CDR3 in DNA: TGTGCCAGCAGCCAGTCGTGGGACATAGATCAGCCCCAGCATTTT. It specifies CASSQSWDIDQPQHF.

This clonotype was seen repeatedly, ten times or more. V usage is TRBV28 and J usage is TRBJ1-5; possible D gene TRBD1, 6 bases. Deletions cut 4 bases from V and 7 bases from J, with 14 bases between. Germline lookup yields CDR1 MDHEN and CDR2 SYDVKM. The CDR3 contains 14 residues. CDR3 region: CASSYNRVWQPQHF. The CDR3 DNA is TGTGCCAGCAGTTACAACAGGGTATGGCAGCCCCAGCATTTT.

This clonotype was detected many times. This chain's CDR3 is CASSELTGSGEQYV. In nucleotides, the CDR3 is TGTGCCAGCAGCGAACTGACAGGCTCAGGCGAGCAGTACGTC. The rearrangement joins TRBV28 to TRBJ2-7; D possibly corresponds to TRBD1 (6 bases). CDR1 and CDR2 (germline): MDHEN, SYDVKM. The CDR3 is 14 amino acids. V was pared by 6 bases and J by 6 bases, with 18 bases between.

This clonotype was observed many times. This chain links TRBV7-2 with TRBJ1-5; D uncertain. CDR3 length: 15 amino acids. With 1 base removed from V and 5 bases from J, the gap between germline ends came to 12 bases. The V gene's germline CDR1 is SGHTA and CDR2 FQGNSA. The CDR3 DNA is TGTGCCAGCAGCTTAGTTGGTAGGGCTGATCAGCCCCAGCATTTT. It codes for CASSLVGRADQPQHF. Drawing the rest from reference TRBV7-2 and TRBJ1-5, the complete variable domain is GAGVSQSPSNKVTEKGKDVELRCDPISGHTALYWYRQSLGQGLEFLIYFQGNSAPDKSGLPSDRFSAERTGGSVSTLTIQRTQQEDSAVYLCASSLVGRADQPQHFGDGTRLSIL.

The V gene is TRBV5-5, the J gene TRBJ2-7, with 7 bases matching TRBD1. This CDR3 has 14 residues. Unmatched junction bases numbered 3, after V lost 0 bases and J lost 3 bases. Germline V gives CDR1 SGHKS, CDR2 YYEKEE (reference sequence). CDR3 loop: CASSLGQGFYEQYF. The CDR3 DNA sequence: TGTGCCAGCAGCTTGGGACAGGGTTTCTACGAGCAGTACTTC.

At least ten counts were recorded for this clonotype. The rearrangement joins TRBV28 to TRBJ2-7; D gene unclear. Germline V gene sequence: CDR1 MDHEN, CDR2 SYDVKM. The CDR3 consists of 12 residues. The germline V and J ends were trimmed by 2 bases and 9 bases, with 11 bases remaining between them. CDR3 sequence (DNA): TGTGCCAGCAGTTTAACGCTGGTCGGGCAGTACGTC. Encoded protein: CASSLTLVGQYV.

In its sample, this clonotype was seen a few times. The genes are TRBV7-9 and TRBJ2-3; the D call may be TRBD1 or TRBD2 (5 bases each). The germline CDR1 and CDR2 sequences are SEHNR and FQNEAQ (reference sequence). Trimming shortened V by 4 bases and J by 2 bases, and 13 bases separated the two germline ends. The CDR3 runs 15 residues. The CDR3 DNA is TGTGCCAGCAGCTCAAGGGACGGTTACACAGATACGCAGTATTTT. As protein: CASSSRDGYTDTQYF.

This clonotype was picked up many times. V is TRBV20-1 and J is TRBJ2-7; the D is unclear. Trimming stripped 3 bases from V and 7 bases from J, with 13 bases between. CDR3 length: 12 residues. Germline CDR1 is DFQATT and CDR2 is SNEGSKA (reference sequence). CDR3 in DNA: TGCAGTGCTAGGCTCCGAGCAGTGGAGCAGTACTTC. This gives the protein CSARLRAVEQYF.

There are many counts of this clonotype. The chain recombines TRBV5-1 with TRBJ1-2, with a possible D match to TRBD1 (5 bases). V was trimmed by 4 bases and J by 7 bases, leaving 17 bases between them. CDR1 SGHRS and CDR2 YFSETQ come from the germline V gene. The CDR3 extends over 14 amino acids. The DNA for the CDR3 is TGCGCCAGCAGCCTTACCGGGACGGAGCGTGGCTACACCTTC. It yields the protein CASSLTGTERGYTF.

A few counts support this clonotype. This chain links TRBV4-1 with TRBJ2-1, with TRBD2 identical over 8 bases. The trim removed 3 bases at V and 4 bases at J, leaving 5 bases unmatched. The CDR3 extends over 15 amino acids. Germline V gene data show CDR1 as MGHRA and CDR2 as YSYEKL. The CDR3 loop reads CASSQGLGNYNEQFF. For the CDR3, the DNA is TGCGCCAGCAGCCAGGGACTAGGGAATTACAATGAGCAGTTCTTC.

CDR3 coding DNA: TGTGCCAGCATTGCGGCCTTTGAAGCTTTCTTT. Protein product: CASIAAFEAFF. This rearrangement joins TRBV6-4 to TRBJ1-1; D ambiguous. V lost 7 bases and J 7 bases, leaving 10 bases between the germline ends. CDR3 length equals 11 residues. From germline, CDR1 is MRHNA and CDR2 SNTAGT.

This clonotype was seen at least ten times. This chain links TRBV5-5 with TRBJ2-3; no reliable D call. The V gene lost 0 bases and the J gene lost 4 bases, with 12 bases spanning the gap. CDR3 size: 15 residues. Germline-derived CDR1 and CDR2 are SGHKS and YYEKEE (reference sequence). CDR3 residues: CASSLAALTADTQYF. The CDR3 DNA is TGTGCCAGCAGCTTGGCGGCACTTACTGCAGATACGCAGTATTTT.

In this sample, this clonotype turned up many times. The chain uses TRBV5-1 and TRBJ2-1; 11 bases fit TRBD2. The V segment lost 4 bases and the J segment 6 bases; nucleotides outside the gene matches: 6. The CDR3 length is 15 residues. From germline, CDR1 is SGHRS and CDR2 YFSETQ. As DNA, the CDR3 is TGCGCCAGCAGCGTACTAGCGGGAGTTGGCAATGAGCAGTTCTTC. This translates into CASSVLAGVGNEQFF.

This chain joins TRBV29-1 and TRBJ2-3; 7 bases map to TRBD2. CDR1 is SQVTM and CDR2 is ANQGSEA in the germline V gene. The CDR3 has 12 amino acids. J lost 0 bases, V lost 8 bases, and 2 bases had no gene match. CDR3 coding DNA: TGCAGCCGGGGGGACAGCACAGATACGCAGTATTTT. Translation: CSRGDSTDTQYF.

This clonotype came up many times. The J gene is TRBJ1-5, the V gene TRBV29-1, with 9 bases matching TRBD1. Germline assignment: CDR1 SQVTM and CDR2 ANQGSEA. This CDR3 contains 22 residues. V was pared by 7 bases and J by 0 bases, with 28 bases of the junction left unmatched. The DNA for the CDR3 is TGCAGCGCCTACCTTGGACAGGGGAAATCTCGGACCATAGGGGATAGCAATCAGCCCCAGCATTTT. Its protein is CSAYLGQGKSRTIGDSNQPQHF.